Listed below are T cell receptor beta chains from one sample, sequenced in a study of T cells in Graves' hyperthyroidism and ophthalmopathy. TCRdb reanalysed the multiplex PCR reads using MiXCR and keeps one entry per CDR3 protein. The repertoire holds hundreds of thousands of distinct CDR3 sequences, with approximately 40% as singletons. Material for sequencing was blood. These receptors were collected from a man younger than 35 with Graves' hyperthyroidism. Each CDR3 is given with its conserved first and last residue. Each record gives: J gene, V gene, CDR3 protein.

TRBJ1-5 | TRBV27 | CASSFSDRGPQHF
TRBJ1-1 | TRBV7-2 | CASSLLGQGATEAFF
TRBJ1-6 | TRBV20-1 | CSARERANSPLHF
TRBJ1-1 | TRBV20-1 | CSAPRQGFTEAFF
TRBJ1-1 | TRBV7-9 | CASSLAQGMNTEAFF
TRBJ1-6 | TRBV7-2 | CASSPPGQNSPLHF
TRBJ1-1 | TRBV5-8 | CASSLGTGYGEAFF
TRBJ1-5 | TRBV6-6 | CASSPEGPQHF
TRBJ2-7 | TRBV19 | CASRPDRGSYEQYF
TRBJ2-5 | TRBV2 | CASRLCRECQETQYF
TRBJ2-5 | TRBV4-1 | CASSLKTSGSGETQYF
TRBJ1-2 | TRBV7-6 | CASSLGEGRGGYTF
TRBJ2-7 | TRBV7-9 | CASSLHIKTRNEQYF
TRBJ1-4 | TRBV7-9 | CASSPTAGEELFF
TRBJ1-1 | TRBV9 | CASSGAQGVNTEAFF
TRBJ2-7 | TRBV29-1 | CSPGTGYEQYF
TRBJ1-1 | TRBV10-3 | CAISGGGDTEAFF
TRBJ2-6 | TRBV2 | CARQGSGANVLTF
TRBJ1-1 | TRBV25-1 | CASSESVGRGEAFF
TRBJ2-7 | TRBV13 | CASSPRHLYEQYF
TRBJ2-7 | TRBV29-1 | CSSGQADTRYEQYF
TRBJ2-5 | TRBV29-1 | CSVEGRGQETQYF
TRBJ2-5 | TRBV19 | CASSSARAPETQYF
TRBJ2-2 | TRBV7-2 | CASRLGQGVGELFF
TRBJ1-6 | TRBV5-5 | CASSDVRGEYNSPLHF
TRBJ1-1 | TRBV6-5 | CASSLPLDRDPMNTEAFF
TRBJ1-1 | TRBV7-9 | CASSQGVNEAFF
TRBJ2-5 | TRBV7-9 | CASSRDFGETQYF
TRBJ2-6 | TRBV5-6 | CASSVRSSGANVLTF
TRBJ2-5 | TRBV7-3 | CASTRLGYQETQYF
TRBJ2-5 | TRBV20-1 | CSARGGRELETQYF
TRBJ2-7 | TRBV15 | CATSRDRRESYEQYF
TRBJ2-7 | TRBV7-9 | CASSPWDIGYEQYF
TRBJ2-5 | TRBV29-1 | CSAEWGETQYF
TRBJ1-1 | TRBV6-5 | CASSYESGTEAFF
TRBJ2-7 | TRBV12-3/TRBV12-4 | CASSRDPGSEQYF
TRBJ2-7 | TRBV5-1 | CASSLAGGGPNEQYF
TRBJ2-5 | TRBV20-1 | CSAIKPGQETQYF
TRBJ2-2 | TRBV5-5 | CASSLERANPGELFF
TRBJ2-6 | TRBV6-5 | CASSLQGAGANVPTF
TRBJ1-1 | TRBV6-6 | CASTFTGPEAFF
TRBJ1-6 | TRBV15 | CATSGSGGGAGSPLHF
TRBJ2-2 | TRBV5-1 | CASSLPPDRANTGELFF
TRBJ2-5 | TRBV9 | CASSVAPGVDIETQYF
TRBJ1-1 | TRBV25-1 | CASSISRTIVNMNTEAFF
TRBJ1-5 | TRBV7-9 | CASSFIGIGQPQHF
TRBJ1-5 | TRBV11-2 | CASSNHLKSYFGQPQHF
TRBJ1-4 | TRBV28 | CASRRTGRNEKLFF
TRBJ1-1 | TRBV10-3 | CAISERSGNTEAFF
TRBJ2-7 | TRBV7-2 | CASSENNRGLRSYEQYF
TRBJ2-7 | TRBV15 | CATSSPSGPKGTSGTSSYEQYF
TRBJ2-3 | TRBV24-1 | CATSDPDGEGITDTQYF
TRBJ2-7 | TRBV4-1 | CASSQRPGGEQYF
TRBJ2-2 | TRBV6-1 | CASSETGGITGELFF
TRBJ2-2 | TRBV2 | CASSGTGFTGELFF
TRBJ2-7 | TRBV7-9 | CATLRGLAVYEQYF
TRBJ1-2 | TRBV13 | CASSYGGDIYGYTF
TRBJ2-2 | TRBV7-8 | CASSYAALNTGELFF
TRBJ1-5 | TRBV7-6 | CASNFEGRGGQPQHF